This T cell receptor (beta chain) was sequenced in a study of CD8 T cells in Susac syndrome. It was with random hexamers that roughly 0.5 to 1 ug RNA was reverse transcribed. TCRdb reanalysed the immunoSEQ multiplex PCR reads using MiXCR and keeps one entry per CDR3 protein. The repertoire holds roughly 80,000 distinct CDR3 sequences, with 94% as singletons. This CDR3 is 15 amino acids long. V lost 2 bases and J lost 7, with 14 bases in between. Germline CDR1 reads SGHVS; CDR2 reads FNYEAQ. The TEMRA cells underwent FACS enrichment, while the CD8+ and CD4+ T cells underwent negative isolation. The source of this sequence is a human donor with Susac syndrome. The specimen sequenced was CD8+ T cells from PBMCs. V gene TRBV7-6 combines with J gene TRBJ2-2; no reliable D call. CDR3 in DNA: TGTGCCAGCAGCTTAAGCCCTGGGCGTCGCGGGGAGCTGTTTTTT. Its protein product is CASSLSPGRRGELFF.